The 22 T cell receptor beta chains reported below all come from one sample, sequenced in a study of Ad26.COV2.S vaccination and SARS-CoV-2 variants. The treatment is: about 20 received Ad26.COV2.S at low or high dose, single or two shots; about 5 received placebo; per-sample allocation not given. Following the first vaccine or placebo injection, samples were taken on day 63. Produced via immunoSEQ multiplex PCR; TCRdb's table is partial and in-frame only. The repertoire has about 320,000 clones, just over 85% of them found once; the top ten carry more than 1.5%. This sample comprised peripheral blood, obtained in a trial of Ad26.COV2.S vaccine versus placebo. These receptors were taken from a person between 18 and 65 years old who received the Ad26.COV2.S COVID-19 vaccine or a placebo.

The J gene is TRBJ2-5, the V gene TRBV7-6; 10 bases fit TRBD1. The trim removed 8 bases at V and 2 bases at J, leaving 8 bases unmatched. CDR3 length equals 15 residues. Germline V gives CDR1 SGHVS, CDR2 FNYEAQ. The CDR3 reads CASHSTGGGQETQYF. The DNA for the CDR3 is TGTGCCAGCCACTCGACAGGGGGCGGGCAAGAGACCCAGTACTTC.

CDR3 sequence: CASSQPLGGGPSDTQYF. CDR3 DNA sequence: TGTGCCAGCAGCCAACCCCTCGGGGGGGGGCCCTCAGATACGCAGTATTTT. This sequence joins TRBV4-2 and TRBJ2-3, with 8 bases identical to TRBD2. V shed 2 bases and J 4 bases; nucleotides not matched to a gene: 11. This CDR3 has 17 residues. The germline V gene encodes CDR1 LGHNA and CDR2 YNFKEQ.

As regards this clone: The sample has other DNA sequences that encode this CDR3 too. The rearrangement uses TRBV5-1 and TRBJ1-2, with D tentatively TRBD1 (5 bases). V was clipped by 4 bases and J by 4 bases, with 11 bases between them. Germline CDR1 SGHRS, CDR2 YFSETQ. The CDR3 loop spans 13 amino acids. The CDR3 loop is CASSLDGGYGYTF. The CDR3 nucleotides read TGCGCCAGCAGCCTGGACGGGGGCTATGGCTACACCTTC.

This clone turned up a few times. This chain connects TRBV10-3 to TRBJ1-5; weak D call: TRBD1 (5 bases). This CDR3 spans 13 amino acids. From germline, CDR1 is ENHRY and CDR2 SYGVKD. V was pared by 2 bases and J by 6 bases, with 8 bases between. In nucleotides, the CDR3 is TGTGCCATCAGTGAGGACAGCCCTCAGCCCCAGCATTTT. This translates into CAISEDSPQPQHF.

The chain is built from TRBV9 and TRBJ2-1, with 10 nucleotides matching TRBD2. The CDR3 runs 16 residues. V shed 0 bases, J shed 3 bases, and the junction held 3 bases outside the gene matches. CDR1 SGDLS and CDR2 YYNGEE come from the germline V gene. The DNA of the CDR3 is TGTGCCAGCAGCGTAGGAGCTAGCGGGGGCTACAATGAGCAGTTCTTC. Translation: CASSVGASGGYNEQFF.

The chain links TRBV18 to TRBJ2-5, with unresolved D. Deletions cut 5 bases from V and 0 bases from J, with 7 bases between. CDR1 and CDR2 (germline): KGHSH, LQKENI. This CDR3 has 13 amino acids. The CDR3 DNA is TGTGCCAGCTCAAGCGACAACCAAGAGACCCAGTACTTC. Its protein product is CASSSDNQETQYF.

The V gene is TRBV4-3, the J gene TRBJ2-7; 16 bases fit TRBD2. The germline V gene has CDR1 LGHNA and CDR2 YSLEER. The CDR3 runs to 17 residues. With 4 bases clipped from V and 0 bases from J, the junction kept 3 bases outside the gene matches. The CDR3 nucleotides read TGCGCCAGCAGCCGGGGACTAGCGGGGGGGAGCTCCTACGAGCAGTACTTC. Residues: CASSRGLAGGSSYEQYF.

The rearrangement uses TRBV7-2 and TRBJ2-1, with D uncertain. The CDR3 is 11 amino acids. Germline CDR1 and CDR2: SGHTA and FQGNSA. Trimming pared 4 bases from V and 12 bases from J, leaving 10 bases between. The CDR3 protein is CASSSAMGQFF. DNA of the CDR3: TGTGCCAGCAGCTCAGCAATGGGGCAGTTCTTC.

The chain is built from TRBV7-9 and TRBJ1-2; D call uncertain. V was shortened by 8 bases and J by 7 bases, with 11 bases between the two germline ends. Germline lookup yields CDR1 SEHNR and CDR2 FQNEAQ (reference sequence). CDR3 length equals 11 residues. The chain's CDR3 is CASETLRGYTF. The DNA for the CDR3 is TGTGCCAGCGAAACGTTACGTGGCTACACCTTC.

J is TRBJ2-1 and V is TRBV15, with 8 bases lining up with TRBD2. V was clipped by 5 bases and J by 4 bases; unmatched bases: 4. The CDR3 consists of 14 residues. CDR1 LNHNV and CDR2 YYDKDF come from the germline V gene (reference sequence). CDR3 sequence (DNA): TGTGCCACCAGCGGGCTAGCGGGTTACAATGAGCAGTTCTTC. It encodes CATSGLAGYNEQFF.

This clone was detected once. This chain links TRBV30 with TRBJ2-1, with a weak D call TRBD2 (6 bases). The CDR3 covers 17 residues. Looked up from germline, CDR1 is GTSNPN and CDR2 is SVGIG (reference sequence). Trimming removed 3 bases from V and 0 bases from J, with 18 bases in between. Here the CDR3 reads CAWSPKGRGSSYNEQFF. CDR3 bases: TGTGCCTGGAGCCCCAAGGGGCGGGGCAGCTCCTACAATGAGCAGTTCTTC. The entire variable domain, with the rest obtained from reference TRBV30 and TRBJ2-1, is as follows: SQTIHQWPATLVQPVGSPLSLECTVEGTSNPNLYWYRQAAGRGLQLLFYSVGIGQISSEVPQNLSASRPQDRQFILSSKKLLLSDSGFYLCAWSPKGRGSSYNEQFFGPGTRLTVL.

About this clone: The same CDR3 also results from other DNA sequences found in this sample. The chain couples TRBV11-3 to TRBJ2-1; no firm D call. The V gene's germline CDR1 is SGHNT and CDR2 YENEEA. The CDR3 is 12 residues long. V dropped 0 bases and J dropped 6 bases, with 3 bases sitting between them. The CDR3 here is CASSLEGNEQFF. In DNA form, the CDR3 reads TGTGCCAGCAGCTTAGAAGGCAATGAGCAGTTCTTC.

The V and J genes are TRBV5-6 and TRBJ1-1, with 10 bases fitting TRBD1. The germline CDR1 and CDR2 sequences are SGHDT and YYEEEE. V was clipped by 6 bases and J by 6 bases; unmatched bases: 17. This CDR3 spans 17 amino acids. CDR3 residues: CASMPRDRGPRTSEAFF. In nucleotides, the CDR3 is TGTGCCAGCATGCCCCGGGACAGGGGTCCCAGAACCTCTGAAGCTTTCTTT.

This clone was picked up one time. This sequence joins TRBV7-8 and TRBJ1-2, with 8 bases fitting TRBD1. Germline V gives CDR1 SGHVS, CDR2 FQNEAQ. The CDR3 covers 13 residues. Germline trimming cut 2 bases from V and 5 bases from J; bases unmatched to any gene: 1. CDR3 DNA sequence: TGTGCCAGCAGCTTAAACAGGGGGTATGGCTACACCTTC. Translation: CASSLNRGYGYTF.

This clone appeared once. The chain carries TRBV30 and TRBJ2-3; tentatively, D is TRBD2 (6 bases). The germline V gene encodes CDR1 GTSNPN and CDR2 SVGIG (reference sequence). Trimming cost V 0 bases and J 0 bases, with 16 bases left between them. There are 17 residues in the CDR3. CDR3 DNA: TGTGCCTGGAGTGTAGGTTTTCGCGGGGTAAGCACAGATACGCAGTATTTT. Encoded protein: CAWSVGFRGVSTDTQYF.

CDR3 bases: TGCAGCGTTGAGGCAGGGAGCTTGATATGGGAGACCCAGTACTTC. Translated: CSVEAGSLIWETQYF. This chain links TRBV29-1 with TRBJ2-5, with D perhaps TRBD1 or TRBD2 (5 bases each). CDR1 and CDR2 from the germline V gene are SQVTM and ANQGSEA. Trimming removed 3 bases from V and 5 bases from J, with 19 bases in between. The CDR3 length is 15 residues.

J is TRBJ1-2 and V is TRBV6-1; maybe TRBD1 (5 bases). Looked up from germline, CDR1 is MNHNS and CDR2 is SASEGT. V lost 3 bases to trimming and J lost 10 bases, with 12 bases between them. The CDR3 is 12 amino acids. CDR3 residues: CASSDPGEVYTF. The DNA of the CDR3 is TGTGCCAGCAGTGACCCGGGGGAAGTCTACACCTTC.

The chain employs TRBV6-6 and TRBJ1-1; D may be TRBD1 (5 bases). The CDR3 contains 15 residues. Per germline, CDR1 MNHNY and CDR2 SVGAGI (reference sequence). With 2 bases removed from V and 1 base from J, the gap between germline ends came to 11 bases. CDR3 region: CASSYPGTGNTEAFF. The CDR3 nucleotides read TGTGCCAGCAGTTACCCCGGGACTGGGAACACTGAAGCTTTCTTT.

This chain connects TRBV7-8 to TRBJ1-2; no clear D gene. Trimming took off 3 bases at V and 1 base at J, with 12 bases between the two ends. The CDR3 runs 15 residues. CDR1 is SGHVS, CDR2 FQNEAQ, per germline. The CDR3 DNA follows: TGTGCCAGCAGCTTGGTCTCCAGATTTAACTATGGCTACACCTTC. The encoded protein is CASSLVSRFNYGYTF.

The DNA for the CDR3 is TGTGCCAGCAGCTTGGGCAGCTCACTTAATTCACCCCTCCACTTT. Translation gives CASSLGSSLNSPLHF. The chain joins TRBV7-3 to TRBJ1-6; D gene unclear. This CDR3 is 15 amino acids long. The V gene's germline CDR1 is SGHTA and CDR2 FQGTGA. The ends were cut back, 3 bases at V and 6 bases at J, with 12 bases in the middle. Looking up the rest from reference TRBV7-3 and TRBJ1-6 gives the full variable domain: GAGVSQTPSNKVTEKGKYVELRCDPISGHTALYWYRQSLGQGPEFLIYFQGTGAADDSGLPNDRFFAVRPEGSVSTLKIQRTERGDSAVYLCASSLGSSLNSPLHFGNGTRLTVT.

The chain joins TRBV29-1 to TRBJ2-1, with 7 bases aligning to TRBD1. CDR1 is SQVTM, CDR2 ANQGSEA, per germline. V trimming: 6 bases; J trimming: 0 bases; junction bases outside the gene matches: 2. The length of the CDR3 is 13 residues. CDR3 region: CSVTGSSYNEQFF. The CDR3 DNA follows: TGCAGCGTGACAGGGAGCTCCTACAATGAGCAGTTCTTC.

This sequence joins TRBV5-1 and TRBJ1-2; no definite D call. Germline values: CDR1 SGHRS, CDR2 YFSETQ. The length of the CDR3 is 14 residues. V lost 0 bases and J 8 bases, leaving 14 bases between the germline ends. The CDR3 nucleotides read TGCGCCAGCAGCTTGGGGAGAGAAGGGAGAGGCTACACCTTC. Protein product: CASSLGREGRGYTF.